This T cell receptor beta chain originates from a study of brain T cells in children with intractable seizures. This clone was detected only once. Only in-frame clones appear in the TCRdb table, and some are missing; sequencing was by immunoSEQ multiplex PCR. In the table there are roughly 80,000 clones, approximately 94% of which are singletons. CDR1 is SEHNR and CDR2 is FQNEAQ in the germline V gene (reference sequence). The CDR3 covers 15 residues. V lost 5 bases and J lost 4; bases outside the gene matches: 11. The clonotype comes from a boy in the first two years of life with tuberous sclerosis and intractable seizures. The sequences come from peripheral blood, collected at surgery. The chain carries TRBV7-9 and TRBJ2-7, with 7 bases matching TRBD1. The CDR3 reads CASSPNDRAIYEQYF. Here the CDR3 DNA reads TGTGCCAGCAGCCCGAACGACAGGGCTATTTACGAGCAGTACTTC.